This T cell receptor (beta chain) was sequenced in a study of blood T cell repertoires in COVID-19 (dated by TCRdb to 2018 to 2021). Regarding the study in general: Collaborator samples came from the United States, Italy and Spain and covered acute and convalescent phases of COVID-19. The repertoires were released in a freely available public database meant as a resource for research on the immune response to SARS-CoV-2. Samples were obtained from the ongoing ImmuneRACE study (first 160 participants) and from over 1,000 subjects provided by 6 global collaborators. The prospective study material was composed of cDNA or gDNA derived from T cells, B-cell-depleted T cells, or PBMCs. Subjects who had been exposed to COVID-19, were actively infected with it, or had recovered from it provided the deeply sampled blood TCRbeta repertoires that made up the dataset. Nearly every sample came with metadata listing a de-identified subject ID, COVID-19 status, age in years and sex. HLA class I and class II types, where available, came from metadata supplied by the sample provider rather than from assay-based typing. Study-wide conclusions, independent of this receptor: How much clinical and demographic metadata was included differed by source and by participant, and the metadata was provided uncurated.

A note on this clone: Its antigen is still unknown. Base qualities are missing; no much larger clone stands one base away.

The collaborating institutions used their own protocols to collect whole blood in K2EDTA tubes. For TCRbeta analysis, collaborators shipped samples as frozen whole blood, isolated PBMCs, or DNA extracted from either of those sample types. TCRbeta CDR3 regions were amplified from genomic DNA using the immunoSEQ Assay, a bias-controlled multiplex PCR. Under the source paper's analysis protocol: Nucleated cell counts per sample were estimated from amplification of reference gene primers within the assay. To quantify the absolute abundance of each unique TCRbeta CDR3 rearrangement, sequence reads were collapsed and filtered. For each sample, productive Simpson clonality was calculated as the square root of Simpson's diversity index over productive rearrangements. TCRdb obtained this table from immuneACCESS and retained in-frame rearrangements with V and J assigned. These tables miss some clones; where compared with another copy, unresolved V genes account for less than half of the shortfall, and the remainder is unexplained. The DNA gave D and trimming, while V, J and clone size come from that table. Counted in this sample were about 190,000 clones; around 80% of them appeared once. 14% of the sample belongs to the ten largest clones.

The V and J ends are trimmed by 7 bases and 0 bases, leaving 13 bases between them. Reading the germline V gene gives CDR1 SNHLY and CDR2 FYNNEI. The CDR3 sequence holds 15 residues, the cysteine and phenylalanine included. CDR3 DNA is the only sequence kept; it has 45 bases, read in frame from the first base. The chain is made from TRBV2 and TRBJ1-5, with the D gene call left open. This receptor was taken from a man younger than 40 with active or convalescent COVID-19. Sequenced material: peripheral blood. The base sequence is TGTGCCAGCACCGAGGGAGTTTATAGCAATCAGCCCCAGCATTTT. This gives the protein CASTEGVYSNQPQHF.